This T cell receptor (beta chain) was retrieved from a study of blood T cell repertoires in COVID-19 (dated by TCRdb to the early 2020s). About the investigation overall: The collaborator samples originated in the United States, Italy and Spain and spanned the acute and convalescent phases of COVID-19. The prospective study material was composed of cDNA or gDNA derived from T cells, B-cell-depleted T cells, or PBMCs. Subjects who had been exposed to COVID-19, were actively infected with it, or had recovered from it provided the deeply sampled blood TCRbeta repertoires that made up the dataset. The repertoires were released in a freely available public database meant as a resource for research on the immune response to SARS-CoV-2. The samples were drawn from the first 160 participants of the ongoing ImmuneRACE study and from 1,254 subjects provided by 6 global collaborators. The sample metadata nearly always contained a de-identified subject ID, COVID-19 status, age in years and sex. Where available, HLA class I and class II types were taken from metadata supplied by the sample provider and were not determined by assay-based typing.

In Seattle, one collaborating source enrolled patients while the infection was active and tracked those patients longitudinally over the course of disease. The collaborating institutions used their own protocols to collect whole blood in K2EDTA tubes. For TCRbeta analysis, collaborators shipped samples as frozen whole blood, isolated PBMCs, or DNA extracted from either of those sample types. TCRbeta CDR3 regions were amplified from genomic DNA using the immunoSEQ Assay, a bias-controlled multiplex PCR. The paper's data handling went like this. The number of nucleated cells in each sample was estimated from the amplification of reference gene primers within the assay. To quantify the absolute abundance of each unique TCRbeta CDR3 rearrangement, sequence reads were collapsed and filtered. For each sample, productive Simpson clonality was calculated by taking the square root of Simpson's diversity index across productive rearrangements. The clones in this table, taken by TCRdb from immuneACCESS, are in-frame only. Not every clone is retained; where verified, under half of the shortfall comes from an unresolved V gene, and the cause of the rest is unknown. V and J calls and clone size are those listed in that table; D and trimming were worked out from the DNA. In this sample the table shows around 230,000 clones, approximately 90% of which occur a single time. 9.5% to 13% of the sample is in the top ten clones.

Results the study describes overall, beyond this receptor: How much clinical and demographic metadata was included differed by source and by participant, and the metadata was provided uncurated.

The CDR3 contains 16 residues, cysteine and phenylalanine counted. The kept DNA is CDR3 alone, 48 bases in frame from the first base. Trimming takes 0 bases off V and 2 bases off J; junction bases not matched to a gene: 2. The germline V gene gives CDR1 as SGDLS and CDR2 as YYNGEE. Of note for this clone: The antigen it binds to is not known. No base quality values were provided; no much bigger clone lies one nucleotide off.

This receptor was obtained from a middle-aged man with COVID-19, enrolled during active disease. The sample comprised peripheral blood. The chain is assembled from TRBV9 and TRBJ2-3; TRBD2 lines up with 11 middle nucleotides. The CDR3 here reads CASSVEGLADTDTQYF. Here is the DNA: TGTGCCAGCAGCGTAGAGGGACTAGCGGACACAGATACGCAGTATTTT.